This T cell receptor (beta chain) was profiled in a study of regulatory T cells in long-lasting Graves disease. Looking at the study overall: Recently diagnosed Graves' patients had received antithyroid drugs for under 3 months.

This clonotype has a count of ten or more. Building of the TCR beta libraries involved iRepertoire HTBI primers and Arm-PCR of CDR3 regions. MiXCR, applied by TCRdb to the multiplex PCR reads, yields one record per CDR3 protein. This sample carries over 500,000 distinct CDR3 sequences, 15% to 20% of them seen once, and the ten largest clones take around 13%. Time point defined: newly diagnosed GD, antithyroid drugs for less than 3 months. Following extraction of RNA from PBMCs, that RNA was used to make the TCR library. Staff drew about 8.9 milliliters of peripheral blood into EDTA tubes. V dropped 6 bases and J dropped 0 bases, with 17 bases sitting between them. This CDR3 has 15 residues. CDR1 and CDR2 from the germline V gene are DFQATT and SNEGSKA (reference sequence). Separately, the same data were catalogued under a study of T cells in Graves' hyperthyroidism and ophthalmopathy. That source reports: Clinical symptoms, serum thyroxine and TRAb, thyroid ultrasound and orbital computed tomography together formed the diagnostic basis.

Sequences were derived from peripheral blood mononuclear cells (PBMCs), sampled at new diagnosis, from a patient treated with antithyroid drugs. The TCR comes from a young man with Graves disease. This sequence joins TRBV20-1 and TRBJ1-1; D is ambiguous. The CDR3 region is CSAGIWRGLNTEAFF. The CDR3 coding sequence is TGCAGTGCGGGGATTTGGCGGGGATTGAACACTGAAGCTTTCTTT.